This T cell receptor (beta chain) came from a study of spatial heterogeneity in lung cancer. Study-wide background: Sequencing was performed on follow-up PBMC samples when available, collected at a median of about two years after resection.

Documented time point: blood at routine non-recurrence follow-up after resection. MiXCR, applied by TCRdb to the 5' RACE reads, yields one record per CDR3 protein. The sample contains about 15,000 distinct CDR3 sequences, approximately 6.8% of which appear only once. This clonotype was seen many times. The specimen was PBMCs, collected at follow-up. The receptor was derived from a male donor with early-stage non-small cell lung cancer.

CDR3 region: CASSLGAGAVHEQYF. CDR3 in DNA: TGTGCCAGCAGCTTAGGAGCAGGGGCGGTCCACGAGCAGTACTTC. V usage is TRBV13 and J usage is TRBJ2-7, with a possible D match to TRBD1 (6 bases). V was clipped by 0 bases and J by 5 bases, with 14 bases between them. The CDR3 consists of 15 residues. From germline, CDR1 is PRHDT and CDR2 FYEKMQ (reference sequence).